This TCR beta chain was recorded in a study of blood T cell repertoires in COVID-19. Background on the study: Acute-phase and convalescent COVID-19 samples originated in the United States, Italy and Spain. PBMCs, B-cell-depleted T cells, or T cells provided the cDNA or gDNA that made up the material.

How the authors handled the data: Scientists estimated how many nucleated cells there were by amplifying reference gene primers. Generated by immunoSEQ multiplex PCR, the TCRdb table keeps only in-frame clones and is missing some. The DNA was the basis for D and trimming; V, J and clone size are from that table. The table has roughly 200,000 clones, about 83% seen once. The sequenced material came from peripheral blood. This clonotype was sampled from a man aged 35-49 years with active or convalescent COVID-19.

This CDR3 reads CATTPGQGVGGYTF. The CDR3 nucleotides are TGTGCCACCACTCCGGGACAGGGGGTAGGTGGCTACACCTTC. The rearrangement links TRBV15 to TRBJ1-2; 11 positions agree with TRBD1. With V trimmed by 7 bases and J by 7 bases, 8 bases remained unmatched. Looked up from germline, CDR1 is LNHNV and CDR2 is YYDKDF (reference sequence). This CDR3 has 14 amino acids. Looking up the rest from reference TRBV15 and TRBJ1-2 gives the full variable domain: DAMVIQNPRYQVTQFGKPVTLSCSQTLNHNVMYWYQQKSSQAPKLLFHYYDKDFNNEADTPDNFQSRRPNTSFCFLDIRSPGLGDTAMYLCATTPGQGVGGYTFGSGTRLTVV.